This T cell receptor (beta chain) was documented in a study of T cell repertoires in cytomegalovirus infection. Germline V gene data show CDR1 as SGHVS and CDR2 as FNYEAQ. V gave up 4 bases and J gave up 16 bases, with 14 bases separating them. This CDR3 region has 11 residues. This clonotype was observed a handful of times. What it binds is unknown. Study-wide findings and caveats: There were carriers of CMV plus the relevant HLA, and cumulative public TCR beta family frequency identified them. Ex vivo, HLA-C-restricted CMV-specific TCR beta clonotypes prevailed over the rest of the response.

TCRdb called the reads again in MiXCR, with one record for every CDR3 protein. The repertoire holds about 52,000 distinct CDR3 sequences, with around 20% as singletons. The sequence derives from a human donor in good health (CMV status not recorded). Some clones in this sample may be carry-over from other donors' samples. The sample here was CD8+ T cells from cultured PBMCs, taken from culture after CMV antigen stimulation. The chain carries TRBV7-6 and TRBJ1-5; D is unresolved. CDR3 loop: CASSSSSGLHF. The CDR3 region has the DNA TGTGCCAGCAGCTCCTCCTCTGGGCTCCATTTT.